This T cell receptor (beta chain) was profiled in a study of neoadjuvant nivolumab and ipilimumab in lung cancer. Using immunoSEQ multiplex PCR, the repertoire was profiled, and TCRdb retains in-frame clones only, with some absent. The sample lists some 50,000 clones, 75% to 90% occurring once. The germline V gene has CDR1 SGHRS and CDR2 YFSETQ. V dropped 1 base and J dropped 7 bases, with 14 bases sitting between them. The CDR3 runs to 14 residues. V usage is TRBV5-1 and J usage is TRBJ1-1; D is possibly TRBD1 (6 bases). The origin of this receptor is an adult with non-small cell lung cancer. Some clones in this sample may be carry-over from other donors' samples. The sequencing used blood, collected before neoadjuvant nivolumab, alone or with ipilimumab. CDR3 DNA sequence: TGCGCCAGCAGCTTGACAGGGCATTTGGATGAAGCTTTCTTT. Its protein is CASSLTGHLDEAFF.